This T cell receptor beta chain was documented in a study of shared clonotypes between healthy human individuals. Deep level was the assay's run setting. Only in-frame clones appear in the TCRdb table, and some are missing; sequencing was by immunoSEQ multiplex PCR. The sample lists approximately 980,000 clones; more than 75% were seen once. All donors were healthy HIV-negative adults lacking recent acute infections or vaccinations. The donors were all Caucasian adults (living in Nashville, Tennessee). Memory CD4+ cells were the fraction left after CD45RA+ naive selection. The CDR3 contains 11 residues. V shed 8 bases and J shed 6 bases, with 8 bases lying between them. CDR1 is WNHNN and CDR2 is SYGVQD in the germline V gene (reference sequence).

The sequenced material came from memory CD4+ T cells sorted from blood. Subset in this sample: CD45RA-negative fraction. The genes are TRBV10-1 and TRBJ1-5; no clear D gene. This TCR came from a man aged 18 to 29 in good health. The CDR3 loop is CASQPGQPQHF. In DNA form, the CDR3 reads TGCGCCAGCCAGCCCGGTCAGCCCCAGCATTTT.